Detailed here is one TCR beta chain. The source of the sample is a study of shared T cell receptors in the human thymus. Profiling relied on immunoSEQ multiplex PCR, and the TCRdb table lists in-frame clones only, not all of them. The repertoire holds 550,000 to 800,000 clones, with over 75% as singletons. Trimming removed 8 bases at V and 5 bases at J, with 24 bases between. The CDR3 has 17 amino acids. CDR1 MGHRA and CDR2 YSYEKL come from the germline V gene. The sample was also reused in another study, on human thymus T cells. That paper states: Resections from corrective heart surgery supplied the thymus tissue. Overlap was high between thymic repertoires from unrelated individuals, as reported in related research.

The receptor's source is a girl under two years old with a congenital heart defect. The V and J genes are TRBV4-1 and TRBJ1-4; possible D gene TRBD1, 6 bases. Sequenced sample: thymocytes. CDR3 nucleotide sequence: TGCGCCAGCTCACCTTACAGGGTACGAGGTAGGAATGAAAAACTGTTTTTT. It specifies CASSPYRVRGRNEKLFF.